This TCR beta chain comes out of a study of T-cell reconstitution after alpha-beta-depleted transplantation in children. TCRbeta library preparation incorporated unique molecular identifiers. TCRdb called the PCR reads again in MiXCR, with one record for every CDR3 protein. The sample lists roughly 76,000 distinct CDR3 sequences; 11% were seen once. Concerning this clonotype: No antigen is known for it.

Germline V gene sequence: CDR1 MDHEN, CDR2 SYDVKM. V was shortened by 6 bases and J by 3 bases, with 9 bases between the two germline ends. This CDR3 has 12 amino acids. Study-level results: About two months after transplant, alpha-beta T cells reportedly came from several hundred expanded graft clones. Counts and diversity of T cells one year after transplant came mostly from newly produced T cells.

The TCR comes from a boy between 10 and 17 years old with acute myeloid leukemia, due to receive a stem cell transplant. The J gene is TRBJ2-7, the V gene TRBV28; D gene uncertain. This specimen consisted of PBMCs, obtained before TCRalphabeta/CD19-depleted stem cell transplant. CDR3 DNA sequence: TGTGCCAGCAGAGAAGCCGGCTACGAGCAGTACTTC. This sequence encodes CASREAGYEQYF.